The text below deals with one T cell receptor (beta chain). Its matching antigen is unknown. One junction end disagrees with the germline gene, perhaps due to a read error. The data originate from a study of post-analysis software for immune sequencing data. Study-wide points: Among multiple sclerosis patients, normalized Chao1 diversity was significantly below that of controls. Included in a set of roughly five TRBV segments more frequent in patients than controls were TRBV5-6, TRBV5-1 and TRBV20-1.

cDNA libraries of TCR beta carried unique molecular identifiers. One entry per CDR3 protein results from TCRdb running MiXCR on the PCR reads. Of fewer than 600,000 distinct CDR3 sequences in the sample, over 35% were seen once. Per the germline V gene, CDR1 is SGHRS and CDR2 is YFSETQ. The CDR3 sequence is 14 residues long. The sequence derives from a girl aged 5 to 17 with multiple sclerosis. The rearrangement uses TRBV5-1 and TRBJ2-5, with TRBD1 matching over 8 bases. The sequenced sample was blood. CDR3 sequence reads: CTSSSQGAGETQYF. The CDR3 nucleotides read TGCACCAGCAGCTCCCAGGGGGCTGGGGAGACCCAGTACTTC.